These 22 T cell receptor beta chains originate from one sample sequenced in a study of Graves' ophthalmopathy and Graves' hyperthyroidism. Researchers took RNA transcripts and amplified TCR beta CDR3 regions from them. The first-round RT-PCR employed HTBI primers together with the Qiagen OneStep RT-PCR kit. A multiplex PCR was then performed as the second round. TCRdb reprocessed the multiplex PCR reads via MiXCR and lists one record per CDR3 protein. The sample records some 520,000 distinct CDR3 sequences, 13% to 15% being singletons. The specimen was blood. These TCRs come from a woman aged 25 to 39 with Graves' ophthalmopathy.

This clonotype was seen many times. This chain links TRBV11-3 with TRBJ2-7; 12 bases are a match to TRBD2. Trimming cost V 5 bases and J 6 bases; bases outside gene matches: 8. The CDR3 has 15 amino acids. The germline CDR1 and CDR2 sequences are SGHNT and YENEEA. For the CDR3, the DNA is TGTGCCAGCAGCGCCCGTGGACTAGCGGGGAGCGAGCAGTACTTC. It encodes CASSARGLAGSEQYF.

This clonotype was picked up many times. The chain uses TRBV12-3 or TRBV12-4 and TRBJ1-2, with a tentative D call TRBD1 (6 bases). V lost 3 bases and J 4 bases, leaving 12 bases between the germline ends. This CDR3 is built from 14 residues. CDR3 DNA sequence: TGTGCCAGCAGTTTGGAAGGGGGTAGCTATGGCTACACCTTC. It is translated as CASSLEGGSYGYTF.

This sequence joins TRBV6-1 and TRBJ2-7; no clear D gene. Germline CDR1 reads MNHNS; CDR2 reads SASEGT. The V gene lost 0 bases and the J gene lost 13 bases, with 16 bases spanning the gap. The CDR3 is 13 amino acids. The CDR3 coding sequence is TGTGCCAGCAGTGAAGCGTTGGTGACCGTTTCCTACTTC. This translates into CASSEALVTVSYF.

There are many counts of this clonotype. The chain joins TRBV24-1 to TRBJ1-5, with D hard to call. This CDR3 is built from 13 residues. Germline V gene sequence: CDR1 KGHDR, CDR2 SFDVKD. The V gene lost 4 bases and the J gene lost 15 bases, with 18 bases spanning the gap. CDR3 nucleotides: TGTGCCACCAGTGACCACGACCGAGGATCGTGGCATTTT. Translation: CATSDHDRGSWHF.

At least ten counts were recorded for this clonotype. This chain uses TRBV6-4 with TRBJ2-4; 14 bases are shared with TRBD2. Germline lookup yields CDR1 MRHNA and CDR2 SNTAGT. Unmatched junction bases numbered 12, after V lost 5 bases and J lost 3 bases. The CDR3 runs 19 residues. CDR3 DNA: TGTGCCAGCAGTACTCGCGGACTAGCGGGAGGTGAGGGCAAAAACATTCAGTACTTC. Encoded protein: CASSTRGLAGGEGKNIQYF.

This clonotype was seen ten or more times. The chain carries TRBV6-2 or TRBV6-3 and TRBJ2-7; 8 bases agree with TRBD1. The germline CDR1 and CDR2 sequences are MNHEY and SVGEGT. The V gene end was trimmed by 0 bases and the J gene end by 1 base; junction bases not matched to a gene: 5. The CDR3 is 16 residues long. CDR3 loop: CASSYSGQGRSYEQYF. CDR3 in DNA: TGTGCCAGCAGTTACTCCGGACAGGGTCGATCCTACGAGCAGTACTTC.

At least ten counts were recorded for this clonotype. The chain couples TRBV20-1 to TRBJ1-1, with D uncertain. Deletions cut 3 bases from V and 0 bases from J, with 11 bases between. The CDR3 has 14 residues. Germline-derived CDR1 and CDR2 are DFQATT and SNEGSKA (reference sequence). CDR3 coding DNA: TGCAGTGCTAGCAATCCGGGCATGAACACTGAAGCTTTCTTT. The encoded protein is CSASNPGMNTEAFF.

Regarding this clonotype: Given a much more abundant clone one base away, this may be a read error. CDR3 nucleotide sequence: TGTGCCAGCAGTCCCCCCTCGGTACCGAGCTACGAGCAGTACGTC. Its protein is CASSPPSVPSYEQYV. The chain couples TRBV7-6 to TRBJ2-7; D call uncertain. Trimming cost V 6 bases and J 3 bases, with 18 bases left between them. Germline values: CDR1 SGHVS, CDR2 FNYEAQ. The CDR3 is 15 residues long.

This clonotype was seen at least ten times. The V gene is TRBV20-1, the J gene TRBJ2-5; no clear D gene. With 5 bases removed from V and 2 bases from J, the gap between germline ends came to 6 bases. Looked up from germline, CDR1 is DFQATT and CDR2 is SNEGSKA (reference sequence). The CDR3 runs to 11 residues. The CDR3 nucleotides read TGCAGTGCTGAGGAACAAGAGACCCAGTACTTC. Its translation is CSAEEQETQYF.

Ten or more counts support this clonotype. In DNA form, the CDR3 reads TGTGCCAGCAGCTTAGCGCCGGGGGCTGGGAACACCGGGGAGCTGTTTTTT. Its protein product is CASSLAPGAGNTGELFF. The chain carries TRBV11-1 and TRBJ2-2; either TRBD1 or TRBD2 may supply D (6 bases each). The germline gives CDR1 SGHAT, CDR2 FQDESV (reference sequence). The CDR3 is 17 residues long. V dropped 0 bases and J dropped 1 base, with 12 bases sitting between them. Complete variable domain (other parts from reference TRBV11-1 and TRBJ2-2): EAEVAQSPRYKITEKSQAVAFWCDPISGHATLYWYRQILGQGPELLVQFQDESVVDDSQLPKDRFSAERLKGVDSTLKIQPAELGDSAMYLCASSLAPGAGNTGELFFGEGSRLTVL.

This clonotype was counted at least ten times. The chain couples TRBV20-1 to TRBJ1-2; D uncertain. V was clipped by 5 bases and J by 2 bases, with 12 bases between them. Germline V gene lookup returns CDR1 DFQATT and CDR2 SNEGSKA (reference sequence). The CDR3 contains 13 residues. The CDR3 sequence: CSAYQRRNYGYTF. CDR3 nucleotides: TGCAGTGCTTATCAGCGGCGCAACTATGGCTACACCTTC.

This clonotype was found many times. This sequence joins TRBV6-1 and TRBJ2-5; the match to TRBD1 covers 7 bases. Trimming at V came to 6 bases and at J to 5 bases, leaving 12 bases not matched to a gene. Germline V lookup: CDR1 MNHNS, CDR2 SASEGT. This CDR3 spans 15 amino acids. DNA for the CDR3: TGTGCCAGCAGCATGACAGGGAAAAGGGGTGAGACCCAGTACTTC. Translated, it gives CASSMTGKRGETQYF.

This clonotype came up many times. V usage is TRBV2 and J usage is TRBJ2-2; 10 bases match TRBD2. Germline CDR1 SNHLY, CDR2 FYNNEI. This CDR3 is built from 15 residues. The trim removed 5 bases at V and 7 bases at J, leaving 7 bases unmatched. CDR3 nucleotides: TGTGCCAGCAGTTCCCCGGGACTAGCGTACGGGGAGCTGTTTTTT. Translated: CASSSPGLAYGELFF.

This clonotype was found many times. The J gene is TRBJ1-1, the V gene TRBV7-2; 7 nucleotides match TRBD1. From germline, CDR1 is SGHTA and CDR2 FQGNSA. This CDR3 comprises 16 residues. Trimming removed 5 bases from V and 3 bases from J; junction bases left unmatched: 12. The CDR3 region has the DNA TGTGCCAGCAGCCCGCGCGGGACAGAGGGGTACACTGAAGCTTTCTTT. Amino acid sequence: CASSPRGTEGYTEAFF.

Notes on this clonotype: A read error is possible here, since a much larger clone lies one base away. The J gene is TRBJ2-7, the V gene TRBV28; no firm D call. Germline values: CDR1 MDHEN, CDR2 SYDVKM. CDR3 length equals 14 residues. Trimming cost V 7 bases and J 2 bases, with 15 bases left between them. The DNA of the CDR3 is TGTGCCAGCAAATTTTTCGAGCAGGCCTACGAGCAGTACTTC. It specifies CASKFFEQAYEQYF.

The chain carries TRBV18 and TRBJ1-1, with 9 bases aligning to TRBD1. J gave up 7 bases and V 2 bases, and 5 bases lay outside the gene matches. Germline CDR1 and CDR2: KGHSH and LQKENI. The CDR3 consists of 14 residues. DNA for the CDR3: TGTGCCAGCTCACCAGACAGGGGGACCGTTGAAGCTTTCTTT. Translation gives CASSPDRGTVEAFF.

This clonotype was seen many times. The V and J genes are TRBV6-5 and TRBJ1-1; D gene ambiguous. Trimming shortened V by 6 bases and J by 4 bases, and 15 bases separated the two germline ends. Germline CDR1 reads MNHEY; CDR2 reads SVGAGI. This CDR3 contains 14 residues. The DNA for the CDR3 is TGTGCCAGCAGGGCCCACCCGCGGAGCACTGAAGCTTTCTTT. It yields the protein CASRAHPRSTEAFF.

This clonotype was observed at least ten times. The chain carries TRBV6-2 or TRBV6-3 and TRBJ2-3; 10 bases line up with TRBD2. The V segment lost 6 bases and the J segment 3 bases; nucleotides outside the gene matches: 6. CDR3 size: 15 residues. Germline loops: CDR1 MNHEY, CDR2 SVGEGT. The CDR3 bases are TGTGCCAGCAGGTCCGGGACTAGCGATACAGATACGCAGTATTTT. Its translation: CASRSGTSDTDTQYF.

Points on this clonotype: A read error may be the cause here, since a much bigger clone is one base away. The V call is TRBV6-2 or TRBV6-3, the J call TRBJ1-2, with TRBD1 matching over 8 bases. Germline CDR1 reads MNHEY; CDR2 reads SVGEGT. The CDR3 is 14 amino acids. CDR3 in DNA: TGTGCCAGCAGTTACCGGACAGGGTTCTATGGCTTCACCTTC. Residues: CASSYRTGFYGFTF.

V gene TRBV11-2 combines with J gene TRBJ2-7; 11 bases agree with TRBD2. This CDR3 region has 16 residues. Germline lookup yields CDR1 SGHAT and CDR2 FQNNGV. Trimming took 2 bases from V and 3 from J; bases not matched to a gene: 6. CDR3: CASSLPPLAGVYEQYF. CDR3 DNA: TGTGCCAGCAGCTTACCCCCACTAGCGGGGGTCTACGAGCAGTACTTC. Looking up the rest from reference TRBV11-2 and TRBJ2-7 gives the full variable domain: EAGVAQSPRYKIIEKRQSVAFWCNPISGHATLYWYQQILGQGPKLLIQFQNNGVVDDSQLPKDRFSAERLKGVDSTLKIQPAKLEDSAVYLCASSLPPLAGVYEQYFGPGTRLTVT.

The V call is TRBV4-1, the J call TRBJ1-5; D call uncertain. The germline V gene has CDR1 MGHRA and CDR2 YSYEKL. The V end was cut by 6 bases, the J end by 4 bases, with 16 bases between. The CDR3 length is 15 residues. CDR3 sequence: CASRKSRLGNQPQHF. CDR3 sequence (DNA): TGCGCCAGCAGAAAATCGAGACTGGGGAATCAGCCCCAGCATTTT.

This clonotype has ten or more counts. The genes are TRBV28 and TRBJ2-7; 7 bases line up with TRBD1. Trimming removed 5 bases from V and 3 bases from J; junction bases left unmatched: 7. CDR1 is MDHEN, CDR2 SYDVKM, per germline. CDR3 length: 14 residues. DNA of the CDR3: TGTGCCAGCAGTAAATGGGGACAGAACTACGAGCAGTACTTC. It translates to CASSKWGQNYEQYF. Variable domain in full (rest from reference TRBV28 and TRBJ2-7): DVKVTQSSRYLVKRTGEKVFLECVQDMDHENMFWYRQDPGLGLRLIYFSYDVKMKEKGDIPEGYSVSREKKERFSLILESASTNQTSMYLCASSKWGQNYEQYFGPGTRLTVT.